Shown below are 5 T cell receptor beta chains from a single sample sequenced in a study of T cells after yellow fever vaccination. TCRdb redid the calling of the 5' RACE reads with MiXCR, one entry per CDR3 protein. The sample comprises about 510,000 distinct CDR3 sequences, around a fifth of which are singletons, and approximately 15% rests with the top ten. Source: PBMCs, taken approximately 22 days after the first yellow fever vaccination. These receptors came from a man aged 18 to 29 who received the YFV17D yellow fever vaccine.

Many counts were recorded for this clonotype. The chain carries TRBV5-1 and TRBJ2-5; possible D gene TRBD1, 6 bases. Trimming removed 0 bases at V and 0 bases at J, with 9 bases between. The CDR3 is made up of 15 amino acids. Germline V gene sequence: CDR1 SGHRS, CDR2 YFSETQ. The CDR3 sequence is CASSLVGDNQETQYF. The CDR3, as DNA: TGCGCCAGCAGCTTGGTCGGGGACAACCAAGAGACCCAGTACTTC.

The genes are TRBV28 and TRBJ2-7, with D possibly matching TRBD1 (5 bases). V was trimmed by 7 bases and J by 9 bases, leaving 19 bases between them. Germline CDR1 reads MDHEN; CDR2 reads SYDVKM. The CDR3 spans 13 residues. CDR3: CASTNPDSPSQYV. The CDR3 DNA is TGTGCCAGCACCAATCCCGACAGTCCGTCGCAGTACGTC.

The genes are TRBV20-1 and TRBJ2-3; weak D call: TRBD2 (5 bases). V dropped 6 bases and J dropped 2 bases, with 12 bases sitting between them. Germline values: CDR1 DFQATT, CDR2 SNEGSKA (reference sequence). The CDR3 has 13 residues. DNA for the CDR3: TGCAGTGCGGTGGGAGATCTCACAGATACGCAGTATTTT. This translates into CSAVGDLTDTQYF.

V gene TRBV5-1 combines with J gene TRBJ2-5; 11 nucleotides match TRBD2. J lost 3 bases, V lost 7 bases, and 8 bases had no gene match. The CDR3 has 15 amino acids. The germline V gene encodes CDR1 SGHRS and CDR2 YFSETQ. This chain's CDR3 is CASSELAGDEETQYF. In DNA, the CDR3 is TGCGCCAGCTCGGAACTAGCGGGGGATGAAGAGACCCAGTACTTC. The entire variable domain, with the rest obtained from reference TRBV5-1 and TRBJ2-5, is as follows: KAGVTQTPRYLIKTRGQQVTLSCSPISGHRSVSWYQQTPGQGLQFLFEYFSETQRNKGNFPGRFSGRQFSNSRSEMNVSTLELGDSALYLCASSELAGDEETQYFGPGTRLLVL.

This chain joins TRBV20-1 and TRBJ2-7; TRBD1 matches 7 bases. The CDR3 is made up of 13 amino acids. Trimming at V came to 1 base and at J to 6 bases, leaving 6 bases not matched to a gene. Germline CDR1 and CDR2: DFQATT and SNEGSKA (reference sequence). This CDR3 is CSARVAGGSEQYV. For the CDR3, the DNA is TGCAGTGCTAGAGTGGCAGGGGGAAGCGAGCAGTACGTC.